This T cell receptor (beta chain) was found in a study of a mutant IDH1 vaccine in newly diagnosed glioma. Study-wide context: Standard pretreatment was either radiotherapy, temozolomide, or, for most, radiochemotherapy with temozolomide.

Study findings and constraints: Pseudoprogression seemed unlinked to shifts in top peripheral T cell clonotypes.

Concerning this clone itself: Its specificity is not known.

The time point here: week 11, during vaccination. Alongside topical imiquimod, each dose of vaccine comprised 300 ug of mutant IDH1 20-mer peptide. The protocol was immunoSEQ multiplex PCR, while the TCRdb copy is restricted to in-frame clones and leaves out a portion. The sample contains about 110,000 clones, 75% to 90% of which appear only once. V shed 7 bases and J shed 5 bases, with 21 bases lying between them. This CDR3 comprises 15 residues. Germline CDR1 reads MDHEN; CDR2 reads SYDVKM. The specimen was PBMCs, collected from a glioma patient whose treatment included an IDH1 peptide vaccine. The V and J genes are TRBV28 and TRBJ2-7; possibly TRBD2 for D (6 bases). The sequence was obtained from a woman aged 45-65 years with glioma. The CDR3 DNA is TGTGCCAGCACCCTGGACTACTCGAAGTTCCACGAGCAGTACTTC. It encodes CASTLDYSKFHEQYF. The full variable domain, its missing parts supplied by reference TRBV28 and TRBJ2-7, is DVKVTQSSRYLVKRTGEKVFLECVQDMDHENMFWYRQDPGLGLRLIYFSYDVKMKEKGDIPEGYSVSREKKERFSLILESASTNQTSMYLCASTLDYSKFHEQYFGPGTRLTVT.